In its sample, the clone carrying this T cell receptor (beta chain) was seen a few times. Its specificity is unknown. The sample originates from a study of OX40 agonist ivuxolimab in advanced cancers. Overall study: Partial responses occurred in three patients (one hepatocellular carcinoma, two cutaneous melanoma). Study-wide results and caveats: CD8+ T cells (on average) carried more expanded clones than CD4+ T cells.

Between the trimmed V and J ends, which lost 8 bases and 1 base, there was a span of 14 bases. Germline lookup yields CDR1 LNHDA and CDR2 SQIVND (reference sequence). The CDR3 runs to 15 residues. Sequenced by immunoSEQ multiplex PCR; TCRdb stores in-frame clones only, minus some. Of tens of thousands of clones in the sample, less than 90% were seen once. The specimen was CD4+ or CD8+ T cells sorted from blood, collected in a trial of the OX40 agonist ivuxolimab. This TCR was sampled from an adult with an advanced solid tumor such as melanoma, head and neck, liver or kidney cancer. The chain employs TRBV19 and TRBJ2-2; D remains unclear. The CDR3 DNA reads TGTGCCAGTCTTGCTGGACGGCTGAACACCGGGGAGCTGTTTTTT. This codes for CASLAGRLNTGELFF.